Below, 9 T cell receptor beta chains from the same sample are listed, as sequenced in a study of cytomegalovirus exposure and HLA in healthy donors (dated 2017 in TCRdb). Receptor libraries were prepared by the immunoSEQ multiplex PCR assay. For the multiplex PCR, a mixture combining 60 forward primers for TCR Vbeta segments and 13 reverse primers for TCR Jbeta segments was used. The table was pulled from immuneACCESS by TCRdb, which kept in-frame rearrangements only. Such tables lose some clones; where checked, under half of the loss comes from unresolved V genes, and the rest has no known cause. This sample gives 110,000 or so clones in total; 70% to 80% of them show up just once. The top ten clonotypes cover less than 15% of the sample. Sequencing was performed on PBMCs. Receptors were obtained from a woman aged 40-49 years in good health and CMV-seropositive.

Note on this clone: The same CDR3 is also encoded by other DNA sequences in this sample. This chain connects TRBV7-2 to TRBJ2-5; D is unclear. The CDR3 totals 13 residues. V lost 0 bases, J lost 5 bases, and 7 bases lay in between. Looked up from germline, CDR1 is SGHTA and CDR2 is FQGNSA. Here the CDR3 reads CASSLAPRETQYF. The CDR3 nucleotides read TGTGCCAGCAGCTTAGCCCCGCGGGAGACCCAGTACTTC.

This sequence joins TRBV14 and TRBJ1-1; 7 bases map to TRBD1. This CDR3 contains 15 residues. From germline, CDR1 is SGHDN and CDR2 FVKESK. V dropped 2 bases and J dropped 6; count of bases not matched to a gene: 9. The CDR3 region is CASSQQGVRYAEAFF. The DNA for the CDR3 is TGTGCCAGCAGCCAACAGGGGGTCCGTTACGCTGAAGCTTTCTTT. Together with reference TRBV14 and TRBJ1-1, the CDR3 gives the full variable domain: EAGVTQFPSHSVIEKGQTVTLRCDPISGHDNLYWYRRVMGKEIKFLLHFVKESKQDESGMPNNRFLAERTGGTYSTLKVQPAELEDSGVYFCASSQQGVRYAEAFFGQGTRLTVV.

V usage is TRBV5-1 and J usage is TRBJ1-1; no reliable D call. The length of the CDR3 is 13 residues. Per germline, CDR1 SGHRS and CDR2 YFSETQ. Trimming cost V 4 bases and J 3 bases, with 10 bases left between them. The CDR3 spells CASSLVTDTEAFF. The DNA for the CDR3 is TGCGCCAGCAGCCTAGTGACCGACACTGAAGCTTTCTTT.

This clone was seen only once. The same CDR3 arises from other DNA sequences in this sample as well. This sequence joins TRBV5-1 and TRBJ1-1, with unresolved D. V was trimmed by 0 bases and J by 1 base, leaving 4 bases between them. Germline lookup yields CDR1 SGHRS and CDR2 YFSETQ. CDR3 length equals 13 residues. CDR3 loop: CASSLAGNTEAFF. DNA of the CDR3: TGCGCCAGCAGCTTGGCCGGGAACACTGAAGCTTTCTTT.

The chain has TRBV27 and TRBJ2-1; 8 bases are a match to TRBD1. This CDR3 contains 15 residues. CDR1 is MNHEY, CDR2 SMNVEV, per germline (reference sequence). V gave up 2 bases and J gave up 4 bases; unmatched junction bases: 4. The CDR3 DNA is TGTGCCAGCAGTTTAGGCCAGGGGGCTTACAATGAGCAGTTCTTC. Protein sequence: CASSLGQGAYNEQFF.

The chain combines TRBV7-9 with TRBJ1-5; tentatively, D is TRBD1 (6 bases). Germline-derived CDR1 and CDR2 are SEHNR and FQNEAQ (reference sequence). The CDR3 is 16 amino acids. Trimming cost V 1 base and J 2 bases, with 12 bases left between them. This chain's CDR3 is CASSLGRAGGNQPQHF. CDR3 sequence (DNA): TGTGCCAGCAGCTTAGGAAGGGCAGGGGGCAATCAGCCCCAGCATTTT.

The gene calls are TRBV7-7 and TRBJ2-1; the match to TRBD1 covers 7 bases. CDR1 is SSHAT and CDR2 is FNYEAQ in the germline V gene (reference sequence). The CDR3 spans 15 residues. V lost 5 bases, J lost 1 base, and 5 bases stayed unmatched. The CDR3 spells CASSPLTGSYNEQFF. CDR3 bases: TGTGCCAGCAGCCCCTTGACAGGGTCCTACAATGAGCAGTTCTTC.

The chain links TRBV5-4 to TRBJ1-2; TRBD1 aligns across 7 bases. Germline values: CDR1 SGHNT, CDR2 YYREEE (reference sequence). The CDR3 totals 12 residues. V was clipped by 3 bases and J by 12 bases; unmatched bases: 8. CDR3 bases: TGTGCCAGCAGCTGGGACAGCCAAAGAGACACCTTC. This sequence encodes CASSWDSQRDTF.

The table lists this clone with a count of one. CDR3 nucleotide sequence: TGTGCCAGCAGTGAAGCCCGGTTATTGGCGGACAGACCGATGAACACTGAAGCTTTCTTT. As protein: CASSEARLLADRPMNTEAFF. This rearrangement joins TRBV2 to TRBJ1-1, with a possible D match to TRBD1 (6 bases). Germline CDR1 reads SNHLY; CDR2 reads FYNNEI. This CDR3 comprises 20 residues. Trimming shortened V by 0 bases and J by 0 bases, and 23 bases separated the two germline ends.